This T cell receptor beta chain was documented in a study of shared clonotypes between healthy human individuals. On the study more broadly: Donors were a couple of women and a few men aged 18 to 49.

TCRdb's copy holds only in-frame clones and misses some; the assay was immunoSEQ multiplex PCR. Of 2 million to 2.5 million clones listed, more than 90% are singletons. Germline loops: CDR1 MNHNS, CDR2 SASEGT. Trimming took 3 bases from V and 9 from J, leaving 11 bases between them. The CDR3 sequence is 12 residues long. The specimen was naive CD4+ T cells sorted from blood. The sample's subset: CD45RA+ positively selected. The sequence derives from a man aged 18-30 years in good health. The chain recombines TRBV6-1 with TRBJ1-1; unclear D gene. CDR3: CASSDILPKAFF. The CDR3 bases are TGTGCCAGCAGTGATATTCTGCCGAAAGCTTTCTTT.